This section outlines one T cell receptor beta chain sequence together with its context. The data were taken from a study of blood T cell repertoires in COVID-19. V lost 1 base to trimming and J lost 6 bases, with 13 bases between them. There are 14 residues in the CDR3. Germline values: CDR1 SGHAT, CDR2 FQNNGV. Profiled with immunoSEQ multiplex PCR; TCRdb holds only in-frame clones, not every one. The table has roughly 20,000 clones, approximately 83% seen once; the top ten hold under 8.5%. The specimen was peripheral blood. The origin of this receptor is a human donor in a cohort sampled during active COVID-19. The rearrangement links TRBV11-2 to TRBJ2-7; no clear D gene. DNA for the CDR3: TGTGCCAGCAGCTTAGCAGGATGGTCGAGCGAGCAGTACTTC. It yields the protein CASSLAGWSSEQYF.